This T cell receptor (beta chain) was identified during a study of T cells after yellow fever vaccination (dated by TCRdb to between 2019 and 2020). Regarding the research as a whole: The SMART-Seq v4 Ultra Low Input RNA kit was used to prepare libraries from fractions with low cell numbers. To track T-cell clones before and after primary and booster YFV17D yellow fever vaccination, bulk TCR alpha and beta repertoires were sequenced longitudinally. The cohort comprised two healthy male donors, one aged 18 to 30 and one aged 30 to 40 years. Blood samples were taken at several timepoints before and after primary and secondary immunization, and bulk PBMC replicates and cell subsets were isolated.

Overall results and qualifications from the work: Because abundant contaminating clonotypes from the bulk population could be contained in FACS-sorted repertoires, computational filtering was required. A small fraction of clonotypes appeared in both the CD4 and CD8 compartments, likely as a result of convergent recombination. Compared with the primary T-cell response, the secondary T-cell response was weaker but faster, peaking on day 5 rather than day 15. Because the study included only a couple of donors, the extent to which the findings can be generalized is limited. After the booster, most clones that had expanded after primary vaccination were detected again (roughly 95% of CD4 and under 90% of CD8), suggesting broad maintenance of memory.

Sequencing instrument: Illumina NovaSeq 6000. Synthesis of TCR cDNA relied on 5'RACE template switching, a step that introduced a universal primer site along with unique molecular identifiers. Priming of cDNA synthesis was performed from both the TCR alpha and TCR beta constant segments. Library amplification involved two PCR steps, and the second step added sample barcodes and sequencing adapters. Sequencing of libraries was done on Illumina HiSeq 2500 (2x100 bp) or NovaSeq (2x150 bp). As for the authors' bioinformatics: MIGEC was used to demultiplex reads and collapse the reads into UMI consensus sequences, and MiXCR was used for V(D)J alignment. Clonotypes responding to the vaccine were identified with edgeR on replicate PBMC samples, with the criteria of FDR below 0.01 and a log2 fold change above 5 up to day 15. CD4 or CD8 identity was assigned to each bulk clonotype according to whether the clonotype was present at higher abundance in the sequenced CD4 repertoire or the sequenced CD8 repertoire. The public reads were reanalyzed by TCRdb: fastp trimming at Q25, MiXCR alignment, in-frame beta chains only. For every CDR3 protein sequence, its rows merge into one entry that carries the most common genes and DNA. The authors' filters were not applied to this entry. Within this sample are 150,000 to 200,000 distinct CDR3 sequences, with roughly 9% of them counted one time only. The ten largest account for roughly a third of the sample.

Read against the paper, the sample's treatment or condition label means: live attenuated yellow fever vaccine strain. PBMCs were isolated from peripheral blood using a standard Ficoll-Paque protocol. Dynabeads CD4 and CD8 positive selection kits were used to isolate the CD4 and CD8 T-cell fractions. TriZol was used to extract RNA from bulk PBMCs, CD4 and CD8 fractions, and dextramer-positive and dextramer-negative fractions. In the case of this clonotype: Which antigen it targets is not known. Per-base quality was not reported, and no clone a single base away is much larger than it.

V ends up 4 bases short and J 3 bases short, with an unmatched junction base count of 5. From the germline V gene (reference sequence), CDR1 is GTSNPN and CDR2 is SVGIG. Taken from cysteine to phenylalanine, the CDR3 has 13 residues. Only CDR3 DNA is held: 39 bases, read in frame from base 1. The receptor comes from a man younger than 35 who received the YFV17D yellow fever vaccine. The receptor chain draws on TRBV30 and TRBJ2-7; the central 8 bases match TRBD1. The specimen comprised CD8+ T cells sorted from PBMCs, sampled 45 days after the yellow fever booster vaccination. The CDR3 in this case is CAWMGDRGYEQYF. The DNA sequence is TGTGCCTGGATGGGCGACAGGGGCTACGAGCAGTACTTC. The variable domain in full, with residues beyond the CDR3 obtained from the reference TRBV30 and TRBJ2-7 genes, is SQTIHQWPATLVQPVGSPLSLECTVEGTSNPNLYWYRQAAGRGLQLLFYSVGIGQISSEVPQNLSASRPQDRQFILSSKKLLLSDSGFYLCAWMGDRGYEQYFGPGTRLTVT.